This entry is about one TCR beta chain. This sample stems from a study of blood T cells in healthy people across ages. Study in general: Capture via template switching afforded approximately one barcoded beta molecule per two T cells.

This CDR3 is built from 16 residues. CDR1 and CDR2 (germline): MNHEY, SMNVEV (reference sequence). J gave up 4 bases and V 7 bases, and 12 bases lay outside the gene matches. A second PCR, run for about 6 to 12 cycles, used a sample-barcoded 5' primer plus a J-beta primer mix. Researchers report that each sample yielded at least 3 million CDR3-containing paired-end reads. One entry per CDR3 protein, called by TCRdb with MiXCR from the 5' RACE reads. The profile shows over a million distinct CDR3 sequences, 45% of them singletons. The TCR originated in a woman aged 60 to 75 in good health. Source material: blood. V is TRBV27 and J is TRBJ1-5, with 8 bases identical to TRBD1. The CDR3, as DNA: TGTGCCAGCAACTTCGGGCAGGGGGCCCCGAATCAGCCCCAGCATTTT. Translated: CASNFGQGAPNQPQHF.